This TCR beta chain derives from a study of cytomegalovirus exposure and HLA in healthy donors. Study-level points and caveats: Usually a TCR sequence was rare, but some public TCRs were found in many donors. Across donors, presence/absence analyses took sequencing depth to be roughly uniform. As was reported, the HLA-A and HLA-B alleles of most subjects were accurately predicted from TCR beta sequences.

Primers for the PCR totalled 60 Vbeta and 13 Jbeta. In the authors' methods: Later work found around 80 million unique TCR beta chains, with 10 million to 14 million shared. Profiled with immunoSEQ multiplex PCR; TCRdb holds only in-frame clones, not every one. The V and J calls and clone size are taken from that table; D and trimming were inferred from the DNA. Here the sample spans over 85,000 clones, 70% to 80% being singletons. This clone was counted between two and nine times. Antigen: not known. The germline V gene encodes CDR1 SGDLS and CDR2 YYNGEE. This CDR3 spans 15 amino acids. The V end lost 0 bases, the J end lost 11 bases, and 20 bases lay between the germline ends.

The clonotype was recovered from a female donor in good health and CMV-seronegative. Sequenced input: PBMCs. This chain joins TRBV9 and TRBJ2-5, with D perhaps TRBD1 (6 bases). The DNA of the CDR3 is TGTGCCAGCAGCGTAGCAAACAGGGCAGGAGGAGAGCAGTACTTC. Translated: CASSVANRAGGEQYF.